Shown below are 12 T cell receptor beta chains from a single sample sequenced in a study of blood T cells in healthy people across ages. A J-beta primer mix and a sample-barcoded 5' primer were used in a second PCR of roughly 6 to 11 cycles. MiXCR, run by TCRdb on the 5' RACE reads, gives a single entry per CDR3 protein. Of hundreds of thousands of distinct CDR3 sequences listed, approximately 25% are singletons. These data also featured in a second study, about T cells of mothers and their children.

Specimen: blood. The receptors stem from a boy aged 5-17 years in good health.

This clonotype occurred a few times. The junction and the germline gene differ at one end; a read error may be behind it. The chain uses TRBV7-9 and TRBJ1-1; TRBD1 aligns across 9 bases. The CDR3 runs to 18 residues. Germline values: CDR1 SEHNR, CDR2 FQNEAQ (reference sequence). The CDR3 loop is CASSLAGGQGIGDTEVFF. In DNA form, the CDR3 reads TGTGCCAGCAGCTTAGCGGGGGGACAGGGAATAGGGGACACTGAAGTTTTCTTT.

This clonotype appeared a few times. This chain links TRBV6-5 with TRBJ2-7; TRBD2 agrees at 10 bases. This CDR3 is built from 18 residues. Germline V gives CDR1 MNHEY, CDR2 SVGAGI. With V trimmed by 0 bases and J by 4 bases, 12 bases remained unmatched. DNA for the CDR3: TGTGCCAGCAGTTACTCTCCGGGACTAGCGACGGGGGCGTACGAGCAGTACTTC. Its protein is CASSYSPGLATGAYEQYF.

This clonotype was counted a few times. One end of the junction fails to match germline, which may point to a read error. CDR3 bases: TGTGCCGGCAGTGGGCGAATCGCCGAGCAGTACTTC. This encodes CAGSGRIAEQYF. The chain has TRBV28 and TRBJ2-5, with unresolved D. The J call may be faulty, since TRBJ2-7 better matches the DNA end. Germline assignment: CDR1 MDHEN and CDR2 SYDVKM. The CDR3 length is 12 residues.

This clonotype was detected a few times. The V gene is TRBV5-1, the J gene TRBJ2-5; D may be TRBD2 (6 bases). The J call may be wrong; the DNA end is better matched by TRBJ2-1. The CDR3 contains 14 residues. Germline assignment: CDR1 SGHRS and CDR2 YFSETQ. CDR3 region: CASMSGERYNEQFF. The CDR3 DNA sequence: TGCGCCAGCATGTCGGGGGAGCGCTACAATGAGCAGTTCTTC.

V gene TRBV6-1 combines with J gene TRBJ2-1; 7 nucleotides match TRBD1. Germline loops: CDR1 MNHNS, CDR2 SASEGT. CDR3 length: 15 amino acids. The trim removed 3 bases at V and 1 base at J, leaving 3 bases unmatched. The DNA of the CDR3 is TGTGCCAGCAGTGACACAGGGGTTTCCTACAATGAGCAGTTCTTC. Translation: CASSDTGVSYNEQFF.

This clonotype was counted between two and nine times. The rearrangement uses TRBV7-9 and TRBJ2-5; D gene unclear. CDR1 and CDR2 (germline): SEHNR, FQNEAQ (reference sequence). This CDR3 is 14 amino acids long. V lost 1 base and J lost 2, with 8 bases in between. The CDR3 reads CASSLVYGQETQYF. Written as DNA, the CDR3 is TGTGCCAGCAGCTTAGTTTATGGGCAAGAGACCCAGTACTTC.

The chain joins TRBV9 to TRBJ2-7; tentative D call: TRBD2 (5 bases). With 3 bases removed from V and 3 bases from J, the gap between germline ends came to 10 bases. CDR1 is SGDLS and CDR2 is YYNGEE in the germline V gene. The CDR3 runs 13 residues. CDR3 sequence reads: CASSGENFYEQYF. In DNA, the CDR3 is TGTGCCAGCAGCGGGGAGAACTTCTACGAGCAGTACTTC.

The gene calls are TRBV4-3 and TRBJ2-5; no clear D. The J call may be faulty, since TRBJ2-7 better matches the DNA end. The CDR3 totals 15 residues. CDR1 and CDR2 from the germline V gene are LGHNA and YSLEER. The CDR3 DNA reads as TGCGCCAGCAGCCAAGACGCGGATAGCTCCTACGAGCAGTACTTC. Protein sequence: CASSQDADSSYEQYF.

This sequence joins TRBV12-3 or TRBV12-4 and TRBJ1-5; the D gene is possibly TRBD1 (5 bases). V lost 2 bases and J 6 bases, leaving 14 bases between the germline ends. This CDR3 is built from 15 residues. DNA for the CDR3: TGTGCCAGCAGTTTAAGTGGGGACGACTCTCAGCCCCAGCATTTT. Protein sequence: CASSLSGDDSQPQHF.

This clonotype has only a few counts. V and J are TRBV12-3 or TRBV12-4 and TRBJ2-5; weak D call: TRBD1 (6 bases). Matching the DNA end better, TRBJ2-1 makes the J call doubtful. The CDR3 is 14 residues long. The DNA of the CDR3 is TGTGCCAGCAGTCTCCCGGGACAAAACAATGAGCAGTTCTTC. Translating it yields CASSLPGQNNEQFF.

This clonotype appeared a few times. The rearrangement joins TRBV10-3 to TRBJ2-5; D perhaps matches TRBD1 (6 bases). V was trimmed by 4 bases and J by 3 bases, leaving 9 bases between them. The CDR3 totals 13 residues. Germline V gene lookup returns CDR1 ENHRY and CDR2 SYGVKD. As DNA, the CDR3 is TGTGCCATCAGTGGGGACAAGGAAGAGACCCAGTACTTC. Residues: CAISGDKEETQYF.

This sequence joins TRBV14 and TRBJ1-1, with 7 bases lining up with TRBD1. CDR1 SGHDN and CDR2 FVKESK come from the germline V gene. Trimming took 4 bases from V and 2 from J; bases not matched to a gene: 7. This CDR3 is built from 15 residues. The CDR3, as DNA: TGTGCCAGCAGCCCGAGAGGGACAGACAACACTGAAGCTTTCTTT. Translating it yields CASSPRGTDNTEAFF.